Here is one T cell receptor (beta chain) with its context. CDR3 size: 13 residues. The germline V and J ends were trimmed by 6 bases and 2 bases, with 5 bases remaining between them. Sequencing used immunoSEQ multiplex PCR; TCRdb keeps in-frame clones, though not all of them. The sample includes 70,000 to 95,000 clones, 85% to 95% of them seen just once. This sample is part of a study of blood T cell repertoires in COVID-19. The chain is built from TRBV12-3 or TRBV12-4 and TRBJ2-6, with unresolved D. The source material was peripheral blood. The receptor was isolated from a woman in her sixties or seventies with active COVID-19. CDR3 in DNA: TGTGCCAGCAGACATACTGGGGCCAACGTCCTGACTTTC. Translation: CASRHTGANVLTF.